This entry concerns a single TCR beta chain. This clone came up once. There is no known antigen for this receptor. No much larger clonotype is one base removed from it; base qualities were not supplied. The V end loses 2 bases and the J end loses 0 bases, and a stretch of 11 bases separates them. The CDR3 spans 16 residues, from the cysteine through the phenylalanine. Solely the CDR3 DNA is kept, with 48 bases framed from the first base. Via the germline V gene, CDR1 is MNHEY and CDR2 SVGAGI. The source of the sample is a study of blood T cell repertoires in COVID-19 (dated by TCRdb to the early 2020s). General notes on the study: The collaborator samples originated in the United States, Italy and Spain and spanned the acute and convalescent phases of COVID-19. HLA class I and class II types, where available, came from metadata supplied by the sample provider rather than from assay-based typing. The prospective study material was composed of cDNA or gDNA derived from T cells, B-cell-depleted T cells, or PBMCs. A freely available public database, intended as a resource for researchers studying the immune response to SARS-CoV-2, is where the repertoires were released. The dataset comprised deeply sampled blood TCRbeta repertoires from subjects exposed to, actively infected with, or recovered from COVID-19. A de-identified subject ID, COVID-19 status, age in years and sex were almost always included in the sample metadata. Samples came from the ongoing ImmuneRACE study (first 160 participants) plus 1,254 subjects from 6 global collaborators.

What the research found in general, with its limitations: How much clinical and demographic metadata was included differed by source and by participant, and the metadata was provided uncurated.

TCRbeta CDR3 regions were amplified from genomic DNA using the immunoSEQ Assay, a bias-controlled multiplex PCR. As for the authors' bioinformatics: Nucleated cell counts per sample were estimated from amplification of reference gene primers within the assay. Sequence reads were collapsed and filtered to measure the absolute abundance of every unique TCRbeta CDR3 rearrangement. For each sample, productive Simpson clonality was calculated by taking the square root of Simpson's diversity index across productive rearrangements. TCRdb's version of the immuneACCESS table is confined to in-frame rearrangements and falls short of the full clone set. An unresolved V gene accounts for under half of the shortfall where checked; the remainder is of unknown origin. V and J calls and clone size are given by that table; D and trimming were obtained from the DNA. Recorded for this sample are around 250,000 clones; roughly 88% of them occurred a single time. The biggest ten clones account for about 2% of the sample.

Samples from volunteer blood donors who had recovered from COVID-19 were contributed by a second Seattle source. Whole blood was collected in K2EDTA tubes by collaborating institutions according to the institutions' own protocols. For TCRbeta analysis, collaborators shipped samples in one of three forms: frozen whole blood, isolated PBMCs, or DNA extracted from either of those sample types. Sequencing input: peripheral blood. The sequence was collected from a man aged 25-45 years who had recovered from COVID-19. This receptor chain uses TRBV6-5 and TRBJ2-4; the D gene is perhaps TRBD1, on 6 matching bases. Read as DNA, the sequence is TGTGCCAGCAGTTACACCGGACAGCTAGCCAAAAACATTCAGTACTTC. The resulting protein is CASSYTGQLAKNIQYF.